This T cell receptor beta chain is drawn from a study of blood T cell repertoires in COVID-19. The CDR3 extends over 19 amino acids. Germline V gene lookup returns CDR1 LGHDT and CDR2 YNNKEL (reference sequence). V lost 1 base and J lost 4; bases outside the gene matches: 14. TCRdb's copy holds only in-frame clones and misses some; the assay was immunoSEQ multiplex PCR. The sample lists about 240,000 clones; about 79% were seen once. The V and J genes are TRBV3-1 (or the pseudogene TRBV3-2) and TRBJ2-5; 11 bases agree with TRBD2. The clonotype comes from a woman older than 75 with acute or convalescent COVID-19. Material for sequencing was peripheral blood. The CDR3 sequence is CASSQGSGGGLYKGETQYF. The CDR3 coding sequence is TGTGCCAGCAGCCAAGGTAGCGGGGGGGGCCTGTATAAGGGAGAGACCCAGTACTTC.